This T cell receptor beta chain stems from a study of Ad26.COV2.S vaccination and SARS-CoV-2 variants. The V gene lost 1 base and the J gene lost 7 bases, with 16 bases spanning the gap. From germline, CDR1 is LGHNA and CDR2 YSLEER. This CDR3 contains 16 residues. The protocol was immunoSEQ multiplex PCR, while the TCRdb copy is restricted to in-frame clones and leaves out a portion. The table records about 350,000 clones, approximately 86% of them present only once. As to treatment: approximately 18 received Ad26.COV2.S at low or high dose, single or two shots; 5 received placebo; per-sample allocation not given. Day 63 after the first vaccine or placebo injection was the time point for sampling.

The V and J genes are TRBV4-3 and TRBJ2-2; TRBD1 is a possible D gene (5 bases). This TCR was sampled from a person aged 18-60 years who received the Ad26.COV2.S COVID-19 vaccine or a placebo. The sequences come from peripheral blood, collected in a trial of Ad26.COV2.S vaccine versus placebo. CDR3 DNA sequence: TGCGCCAGCAGCCAAGTCAATGGGGCGCTGGGCGGGGAGCTGTTTTTT. Its translation: CASSQVNGALGGELFF.